These T cell receptor beta chains were read from a single sample in a study of OX40 agonist ivuxolimab in advanced cancers. Sequencing was performed with immunoSEQ multiplex PCR; in TCRdb, only in-frame clones are kept and a portion is missing. This table has fewer than 90,000 clones, more than 85% appearing once. This material consisted of CD4+ or CD8+ T cells sorted from blood, taken in a trial of the OX40 agonist ivuxolimab. These receptors were taken from an adult with an advanced solid tumor such as melanoma, head and neck, liver or kidney cancer. The CDR3 runs from the conserved cysteine through the conserved F or W. D genes are given only for firm matches. Clone size, where shown, is once, few, many, or a class for clones that have expanded.

v_call,clone_size,d_call,j_call,cdr3_nt,cdr3_aa
TRBV30,once,-,TRBJ1-2,TGTGCCTGGAGCCCAGTCAGCTACACCTTC,CAWSPVSYTF
TRBV6-5,few,TRBD1,TRBJ2-7,TGTGCCAGCAGTGTGGGACAGGGGACCTACGAGCAGTACTTC,CASSVGQGTYEQYF
TRBV5-1,once,-,TRBJ2-5,TGCGCCAGCAGCCTCCGGGGCGAAGAGACCCAGTACTTC,CASSLRGEETQYF
TRBV27,-,TRBD1,TRBJ2-5,TGTGCCAGCAGGACAGGGGAAGAGACCCAGTACTTC,CASRTGEETQYF
TRBV30,-,TRBD2,TRBJ2-1,TGTGCCTGGACTGCGGGAGTCTGGAATGAGCAGTTCTTC,CAWTAGVWNEQFF
TRBV5-6,-,-,TRBJ1-6,TGTGCCAGCAGCTCACCCCAGGGTATTTGGGATAATTCACCCCTCCACTTT,CASSSPQGIWDNSPLHF
TRBV4-1,-,TRBD1,TRBJ1-1,TGCGCCAGCAGCCAAGATAGGGGGACAGGGGGCACGTATAACACTGAAGCTTTCTTT,CASSQDRGTGGTYNTEAFF
TRBV20-1,few,-,TRBJ1-1,TGCAGTGCAGCCGGGAACACTGAAGCTTTCTTT,CSAAGNTEAFF
TRBV18,-,-,TRBJ2-7,TGTGCCAGCTCGCGGACATCGTCCTACGAGCAGTACTTC,CASSRTSSYEQYF
TRBV7-2,once,-,TRBJ1-1,TGTGCCAGCAGCTTAGAGGCAGGGCGGGCTTTCTTT,CASSLEAGRAFF
TRBV6-5,-,TRBD2,TRBJ2-1,TGTGCCAGCAGTTTAGGACTAGCGGACGTTTACAATGAGCAGTTCTTC,CASSLGLADVYNEQFF
TRBV19,-,-,TRBJ2-7,TGTGCCAGTAGTGTCGCCTCCATCAGGGGGGGCTCCTACGAGCAGTACTTC,CASSVASIRGGSYEQYF
TRBV28,-,-,TRBJ1-1,TGTGCCAGCATCGGCGGCGTACGAGCTTTCTTT,CASIGGVRAFF
TRBV5-8,few,-,TRBJ1-6,TGTGCCAGCAGCTTGTTTTTCAGAGGGAATTCACCCCTCCACTTT,CASSLFFRGNSPLHF
TRBV6-6,-,-,TRBJ1-3,TGTGCCAGCAGTCTTCGGGACATTGGAAACACCATATATTTT,CASSLRDIGNTIYF
TRBV7-8,-,-,TRBJ2-3,TGTGCCAGCAGCGTGCAGCTTGGGAGGCCCACAGATACGCAGTATTTT,CASSVQLGRPTDTQYF
TRBV11-3,once,TRBD2,TRBJ2-3,TGTGCCAGCAGCACGAGCGGGAGGGCCACAGATACGCAGTATTTT,CASSTSGRATDTQYF
TRBV5-1,few,-,TRBJ2-5,TGCGCCAGCAGCTTATGGGCTTTGGAAGAGACCCAGTACTTC,CASSLWALEETQYF
TRBV9,-,-,TRBJ2-3,TGTGCCAGCAGCGTAACAGGGAACGTAGATACGCAGTATTTT,CASSVTGNVDTQYF
TRBV19,-,-,TRBJ1-5,TGTGCCAGTAGTATAGAAAAGGGAAATCAGCCCCAGCATTTT,CASSIEKGNQPQHF
TRBV6-5,-,TRBD1,TRBJ1-2,TGTGCCAGCAGTGCCTACAGGGGAGTCTATGGCTACACCTTC,CASSAYRGVYGYTF
TRBV5-6,-,-,TRBJ1-5,TGTGCCAGCAGCTTGACGGTTGATCAGCCCCAGCATTTT,CASSLTVDQPQHF
TRBV2,-,-,TRBJ1-1,TGTGCCAGCAGTGAGCGACCGTGGAACACTGAAGCTTTCTTT,CASSERPWNTEAFF
TRBV9,-,-,TRBJ1-5,TGTGCCAGCAGCGCCGAACAAGTTCAGCCCCAGCATTTT,CASSAEQVQPQHF
TRBV7-3,once,TRBD2,TRBJ2-1,TGTGCCAGCAGCTCCTCCGGGACTAGCGGGAGACAAATGGAGCAGTTCTTC,CASSSSGTSGRQMEQFF
TRBV4-1,-,-,TRBJ2-5,TGCGCCAGCAGCCTACAGGGAGGAGAGACCCAGTACTTC,CASSLQGGETQYF
TRBV5-1,-,TRBD1,TRBJ2-1,TGCGCCAGCACGGAAGGACAGGTACCCAGCAATGAGCAGTTCTTC,CASTEGQVPSNEQFF
TRBV7-6,-,TRBD2,TRBJ2-5,TGTGCCAGCAGCTTATACCTAGCGGGACCCCAAGAGACCCAGTACTTC,CASSLYLAGPQETQYF
TRBV4-3,once,-,TRBJ2-7,TGCGCCAACAAGATCCCCTACGAGCAGTACTTC,CANKIPYEQYF
TRBV5-1,-,-,TRBJ2-1,TGCGCCAGCAGCCCTGGGGGGAGCTCCTACAATGAGCAGTTCTTC,CASSPGGSSYNEQFF
TRBV7-8,-,-,TRBJ2-7,TGTGCCAGCAGCCTACGAAGGTACGAGCAGTACTTC,CASSLRRYEQYF
TRBV19,-,TRBD2,TRBJ2-3,TGTGCCAGTAGTATAGTTTCCGGGGGGGGATCAGATACGCAGTATTTT,CASSIVSGGGSDTQYF
TRBV29-1,-,-,TRBJ1-1,TGCAGCGTTGCTACAGCGAACACTGAAGCTTTCTTT,CSVATANTEAFF
TRBV7-3,-,-,TRBJ2-3,TGTGCCAGCAGCTCCCTCGACACCCGCACAGATACGCAGTATTTT,CASSSLDTRTDTQYF
TRBV15,-,-,TRBJ2-5,TGTGCCACCAGCAGAGATTCAGTAGGGGGGGCAGGAGAGACCCAGTACTTC,CATSRDSVGGAGETQYF
TRBV2,-,-,TRBJ1-6,TGTGCCAGCAATTACGAAACATCTTCACCCCTCCACTTT,CASNYETSSPLHF
TRBV2,-,TRBD1,TRBJ1-1,TGTGCCAGCGGTGACAGGGAGACTGAAGCTTTCTTT,CASGDRETEAFF